Listed below are T cell receptor beta chains from one sample, sequenced in a study of molecular identifiers for immune sequencing clone quantification. One entry per CDR3 protein, called by TCRdb with MiXCR from the PCR reads. This table holds hundreds of thousands of distinct CDR3 sequences, nearly 20% found once. Sequencing was carried out using naive CD8+ T cells from blood, with Jurkat cell RNA spiked in. The source of these receptors is a human donor in good health. Some libraries in this study had Jurkat cell RNA spiked in. Each CDR3 is given with its conserved first and last residue. Rows give clone size only sometimes, using once, few, many, or a class for an expanded clone.

TRBV7-7	TRBJ2-1	.	CASSPVTSGSLNEQFF
TRBV18	TRBJ2-3	many	CASALSDGAPTDTQYF
TRBV7-9	TRBJ2-1	many	CASSSSRFGQFYEQFF
TRBV20-1	TRBJ2-2	many	CSALGDRDRGITGELFF
TRBV6-5	TRBJ2-2	.	CASSPTTGVTGELFF
TRBV12-3/TRBV12-4	TRBJ1-4	many	CASSLGEGVEKLFF
TRBV19	TRBJ1-5	few	CASSISRAGNQPQHF
TRBV7-9	TRBJ2-7	many	CASTLTYLEGEQYF
TRBV10-3	TRBJ2-3	few	CAITEGGSTDTQYF
TRBV20-1	TRBJ2-1	.	CSARDNLVAVYSEQFF
TRBV30	TRBJ2-1	few	CAWTGYNEQFF
TRBV20-1	TRBJ2-3	many	CSARDLVTDTQYF
TRBV7-9	TRBJ2-3	.	CASSSSLGWGLHPTDTQYF
TRBV13	TRBJ2-7	many	CASSLGLGLADYEQYF
TRBV4-1	TRBJ2-7	.	CASSQTRTSPYEQYF
TRBV24-1	TRBJ2-2	many	CATSTRYTGELFF
TRBV5-6	TRBJ2-2	many	CASSLGRALTGELFF
TRBV9	TRBJ1-3	many	CASSSRGTGEGNTIYF
TRBV6-6	TRBJ2-1	few	CASNQDNEQFF
TRBV7-2	TRBJ1-2	many	CASSLEGQGDYYGYTF
TRBV28	TRBJ2-1	few	CASSLVLAGRNEQFF
TRBV4-1	TRBJ2-2	many	CASSQGGTLGTGELFF
TRBV19	TRBJ1-5	few	CASTELPSGNQPQHF
TRBV2	TRBJ1-1	many	CASEGEYTEAFF
TRBV7-7	TRBJ2-3	few	CASSEGTGTDTQYF
TRBV6-5	TRBJ1-1	.	CASSYSVGEAFF
TRBV12-3/TRBV12-4	TRBJ2-5	many	CASSLLSGEGEETQYF
TRBV4-3	TRBJ1-1	many	CASSPFIGTEAFF
TRBV19	TRBJ1-4	.	CASRGVPGAAPEKLFF
TRBV12-3/TRBV12-4	TRBJ2-5	many	CASSTWPRARETQYF
TRBV2	TRBJ2-7	.	CASSGGFPGYEQYF
TRBV4-3	TRBJ1-2	.	CASSRDTGAVYGNTF
TRBV6-5	TRBJ2-4	many	CASSYSTTLLAKNIQYF
TRBV7-2	TRBJ2-1	many	CASSFPGGVLYNEQFF
TRBV7-6	TRBJ2-3	many	CASSLRVGPSLISDTQYF
TRBV14	TRBJ2-3	many	CASSQLAASTDTQYF
TRBV27	TRBJ1-5	few	CASSFGTHQPQHF
TRBV27	TRBJ2-3	many	CASSLEITGLSTDTQYF
TRBV2	TRBJ2-5	many	CATRRGRETQYF
TRBV27	TRBJ2-7	once	CASGRTETYEQYF
TRBV27	TRBJ2-7	.	CASSLQGPWSYEQYF
TRBV7-9	TRBJ2-7	.	CASSLGEGLAQYEQYF
TRBV6-5	TRBJ2-1	many	CASSYRTSDNEQFF
TRBV15	TRBJ2-3	few	CATSSLEGRWYSTDTQYF
TRBV4-1	TRBJ2-1	few	CASSRTGTSGGALNEQFF
TRBV27	TRBJ2-1	many	CASSSSTSTQSSYNEQFF
TRBV7-9	TRBJ2-7	many	CASSSPRGFSSYEQYF
TRBV11-2	TRBJ2-7	many	CASRRPGSPYEQYF
TRBV21-1	TRBJ2-3	.	CASRSLAGQSTDTQYF
TRBV10-3	TRBJ2-5	many	CAISPLAGQETQYF
TRBV11-2	TRBJ2-1	many	CASSSPLAIVGNEQFF